Each of the 26 T cell receptor beta chains below was sequenced from the same sample in a study of Ad26.COV2.S vaccination and SARS-CoV-2 variants. As for treatment: 15 to 20 received Ad26.COV2.S at low or high dose, single or two shots; roughly five received placebo; per-sample allocation not given. Each sample was drawn 63 days after the first injection (of vaccine or placebo). Measured with immunoSEQ multiplex PCR; TCRdb has only the in-frame clones, and not every one. The sample records more than 300,000 clones, less than 90% being singletons. The sequenced sample was peripheral blood, obtained in a trial of Ad26.COV2.S vaccine versus placebo. The receptors come from a person aged 18 to 65 who received the Ad26.COV2.S COVID-19 vaccine or a placebo.

The V gene is TRBV5-1, the J gene TRBJ1-1; D remains ambiguous. The CDR3 consists of 15 residues. Germline lookup yields CDR1 SGHRS and CDR2 YFSETQ. V lost 4 bases and J lost 2, with 15 bases in between. The CDR3 loop is CASSPFVAANTEAFF. The CDR3 coding sequence is TGCGCCAGCAGCCCCTTTGTGGCAGCCAACACTGAAGCTTTCTTT.

The V call is TRBV2, the J call TRBJ1-5; D might be TRBD1 (5 bases). The CDR3 is 17 amino acids. V shed 5 bases and J shed 4 bases, with 21 bases lying between them. Looked up from germline, CDR1 is SNHLY and CDR2 is FYNNEI. The CDR3 reads CASSTPAGGGRNQPQHF. The CDR3 DNA reads TGTGCCAGCAGTACACCGGCTGGGGGGGGAAGAAATCAGCCCCAGCATTTT.

CDR3 sequence reads: CASSLVAGLETQYF. The CDR3 DNA reads as TGCGCCAGCAGCTTGGTAGCGGGGCTAGAGACCCAGTACTTC. The chain has TRBV5-1 and TRBJ2-5, with 8 nucleotides matching TRBD2. CDR3 length equals 14 residues. With V trimmed by 0 bases and J by 4 bases, 2 bases remained unmatched. Germline values: CDR1 SGHRS, CDR2 YFSETQ.

This chain joins TRBV4-3 and TRBJ1-1, with 7 bases matching TRBD1. V lost 0 bases, J lost 8 bases, and 3 bases stayed unmatched. CDR3 length: 13 residues. From germline, CDR1 is LGHNA and CDR2 YSLEER. CDR3 amino acids: CASSQEGQREAFF. The CDR3 bases are TGCGCCAGCAGCCAAGAGGGACAGAGAGAAGCTTTCTTT.

This rearrangement joins TRBV9 to TRBJ2-7; 10 nucleotides line up with TRBD1. Germline V gives CDR1 SGDLS, CDR2 YYNGEE. Trimming cost V 2 bases and J 4 bases; bases outside gene matches: 3. The CDR3 spans 14 residues. The CDR3 DNA reads TGTGCCAGCAGCGTCGGGACAGGGGATTACGAGCAGTACTTC. This translates into CASSVGTGDYEQYF.

This chain connects TRBV6-2 or TRBV6-3 to TRBJ2-5; D is undetermined. Germline V gene data show CDR1 as MNHEY and CDR2 as SVGEGT. Between the trimmed V and J ends, which lost 4 bases and 1 base, there was a span of 13 bases. The CDR3 extends over 15 amino acids. This CDR3 reads CASSSYGDTQETQYF. The CDR3 region has the DNA TGTGCCAGCAGTTCCTATGGAGACACCCAAGAGACCCAGTACTTC.

V gene TRBV11-2 combines with J gene TRBJ1-5; D remains unclear. V was pared by 1 base and J by 5 bases, with 12 bases between. Germline CDR1 reads SGHAT; CDR2 reads FQNNGV. This CDR3 is built from 15 residues. CDR3 sequence reads: CASSLAGLVHQPQHF. The CDR3, as DNA: TGTGCCAGCAGCTTAGCGGGTCTTGTCCATCAGCCCCAGCATTTT. Variable domain in full (rest from reference TRBV11-2 and TRBJ1-5): EAGVAQSPRYKIIEKRQSVAFWCNPISGHATLYWYQQILGQGPKLLIQFQNNGVVDDSQLPKDRFSAERLKGVDSTLKIQPAKLEDSAVYLCASSLAGLVHQPQHFGDGTRLSIL.

This clone was picked up a small number of times. The sample contains more than one DNA sequence encoding this CDR3. The chain uses TRBV5-1 and TRBJ1-1; D call uncertain. Trimming removed 0 bases at V and 8 bases at J, with 8 bases between. Germline CDR1 reads SGHRS; CDR2 reads YFSETQ. CDR3 size: 12 residues. CDR3 residues: CASSLDRGEAFF. The CDR3 nucleotides are TGCGCCAGCAGCTTGGATCGTGGCGAAGCTTTCTTT.

The gene calls are TRBV27 and TRBJ2-1; D not certain. In germline, CDR1 is MNHEY, CDR2 SMNVEV (reference sequence). The CDR3 runs 11 residues. Trimming left V 3 bases short and J 9 bases short, with 6 bases between. The CDR3 nucleotides are TGTGCCAGCAGTTTCAGGCGTGAGCAGTTCTTC. Translation: CASSFRREQFF.

The rearrangement links TRBV7-3 to TRBJ1-1, with 9 bases that match TRBD1. The length of the CDR3 is 14 residues. CDR1 is SGHTA and CDR2 is FQGTGA in the germline V gene. Trimming removed 5 bases from V and 3 bases from J; junction bases left unmatched: 4. CDR3 sequence (DNA): TGTGCCAGCAGCCCGGGACAGGGACACACTGAAGCTTTCTTT. Translation gives CASSPGQGHTEAFF.

The V call is TRBV7-3, the J call TRBJ1-2; D is possibly TRBD1 (6 bases). CDR1 is SGHTA, CDR2 FQGTGA, per germline. Trimming cost V 2 bases and J 10 bases, with 17 bases left between them. The CDR3 totals 14 residues. CDR3 DNA sequence: TGTGCCAGCAGCTTAGAGACAGGTCCCAGGGTCTACACCTTC. As protein: CASSLETGPRVYTF.

The chain joins TRBV19 to TRBJ1-2; unclear D gene. Germline values: CDR1 LNHDA, CDR2 SQIVND (reference sequence). This CDR3 comprises 15 residues. The V end lost 1 base, the J end lost 1 base, and 10 bases lay between the germline ends. The CDR3 DNA reads as TGTGCCAGTAGTATAGCCCGTTCGGATAACTATGGCTACACCTTC. Translated, it gives CASSIARSDNYGYTF.

This rearrangement joins TRBV18 to TRBJ2-1, with D maybe TRBD2 (6 bases). Germline assignment: CDR1 KGHSH and CDR2 LQKENI. The CDR3 consists of 15 residues. Trimming pared 3 bases from V and 5 bases from J, leaving 14 bases between. CDR3 coding DNA: TGTGCCAGCTCACCCGAACCAGCGGGCAACAATGAGCAGTTCTTC. It yields the protein CASSPEPAGNNEQFF.

By its share, this clone is medium-sized. The same CDR3 also results from other DNA sequences found in this sample. The chain is built from TRBV30 and TRBJ1-2, with unresolved D. The ends were cut back, 4 bases at V and 4 bases at J, with 10 bases in the middle. The germline V gene encodes CDR1 GTSNPN and CDR2 SVGIG (reference sequence). This CDR3 is 12 amino acids long. CDR3 DNA: TGTGCCTGGACCCCCCGGGGCTATGGCTACACCTTC. It is translated as CAWTPRGYGYTF.

Points on this clone: Other DNA sequences in this specimen translate into the identical CDR3. V is TRBV20-1 and J is TRBJ1-1, with unresolved D. The CDR3 length is 11 residues. With 1 base removed from V and 3 bases from J, the gap between germline ends came to 3 bases. From germline, CDR1 is DFQATT and CDR2 SNEGSKA (reference sequence). CDR3 protein: CSARGDTEAFF. CDR3 nucleotides: TGCAGTGCTAGAGGGGACACTGAAGCTTTCTTT.

The genes are TRBV7-8 and TRBJ1-6; TRBD1 matches 8 bases. The CDR3 sequence is 13 residues long. V trimming: 5 bases; J trimming: 10 bases; junction bases outside the gene matches: 4. Germline V gene sequence: CDR1 SGHVS, CDR2 FQNEAQ. The CDR3 is CASSPDRVSPLHF. DNA of the CDR3: TGTGCCAGCAGCCCGGACAGGGTGTCACCCCTCCACTTT.

This clone came up once. V usage is TRBV11-3 and J usage is TRBJ2-5; TRBD2 aligns across 10 bases. The CDR3 loop spans 15 amino acids. Germline V gene lookup returns CDR1 SGHNT and CDR2 YENEEA. V lost 2 bases, J lost 5 bases, and 5 bases stayed unmatched. As DNA, the CDR3 is TGTGCCAGCAGCTTATCTAGCGGGAGTACGGAGACCCAGTACTTC. Its protein product is CASSLSSGSTETQYF.

This rearrangement joins TRBV28 to TRBJ2-3, with 7 bases aligning to TRBD1. CDR1 is MDHEN and CDR2 is SYDVKM in the germline V gene. V shed 4 bases and J 4 bases; nucleotides not matched to a gene: 11. CDR3 length: 16 amino acids. CDR3 nucleotides: TGTGCCAGCAGTTCGACAGGGTTGGGAGCGGCAGATACGCAGTATTTT. Its protein is CASSSTGLGAADTQYF. Based on the CDR3 plus reference TRBV28 and TRBJ2-3, the full variable domain is DVKVTQSSRYLVKRTGEKVFLECVQDMDHENMFWYRQDPGLGLRLIYFSYDVKMKEKGDIPEGYSVSREKKERFSLILESASTNQTSMYLCASSSTGLGAADTQYFGPGTRLTVL.

The rearrangement uses TRBV7-9 and TRBJ2-7, with a weak D call TRBD2 (6 bases). The V gene's germline CDR1 is SEHNR and CDR2 FQNEAQ (reference sequence). Trimming cost V 5 bases and J 2 bases, with 13 bases left between them. The CDR3 spans 14 residues. DNA of the CDR3: TGTGCCAGCAGCCGACTTGGAGGGACCTACGAGCAGTACTTC. It translates to CASSRLGGTYEQYF.

The chain is built from TRBV4-2 and TRBJ1-1, with D unresolved. The CDR3 is 16 amino acids. The germline CDR1 and CDR2 sequences are LGHNA and YNFKEQ. Trimming took 0 bases from V and 1 from J, leaving 12 bases between them. This CDR3 is CASSQDFGKGNTEAFF. CDR3 nucleotide sequence: TGTGCCAGCAGCCAAGATTTCGGAAAGGGGAACACTGAAGCTTTCTTT.

V gene TRBV6-5 combines with J gene TRBJ2-7; D is tentatively TRBD1 or TRBD2 (5 bases each). The V end was cut by 2 bases, the J end by 0 bases, with 11 bases between. Germline V gene lookup returns CDR1 MNHEY and CDR2 SVGAGI. The CDR3 extends over 15 amino acids. In DNA, the CDR3 is TGTGCCAGCAGTTACGTAGCGCAGGGCTCCTACGAGCAGTACTTC. Protein: CASSYVAQGSYEQYF.

V and J are TRBV27 and TRBJ2-7; 8 nucleotides align to TRBD1. Germline loops: CDR1 MNHEY, CDR2 SMNVEV (reference sequence). CDR3 size: 15 residues. V lost 6 bases and J lost 3; bases outside the gene matches: 10. The CDR3 coding sequence is TGTGCCAGCAGGGTTGGGACAGGAGAGATCTACGAGCAGTACTTC. This sequence encodes CASRVGTGEIYEQYF.

V and J are TRBV4-1 and TRBJ1-2, with D perhaps matching TRBD1 (6 bases). Looked up from germline, CDR1 is MGHRA and CDR2 is YSYEKL. There are 15 residues in the CDR3. Trimming left V 1 base short and J 2 bases short, with 11 bases between. The CDR3 region has the DNA TGCGCCAGCAGCCAAGGAGTTGGACAGAACTATGGCTACACCTTC. Its translation is CASSQGVGQNYGYTF.

There are a few counts of this clone. This chain connects TRBV7-3 to TRBJ1-4; D perhaps matches TRBD1 (5 bases). V was clipped by 5 bases and J by 7 bases, with 14 bases between them. The CDR3 contains 14 residues. Germline CDR1 reads SGHTA; CDR2 reads FQGTGA. The CDR3 sequence is CASSLRTSGEKLFF. The CDR3 DNA reads as TGTGCCAGCAGCCTCCGGACATCGGGTGAAAAACTGTTTTTT.

The rearrangement links TRBV12-5 to TRBJ2-5; D is perhaps TRBD1 or TRBD2 (5 bases each). Germline CDR1 is LGHNT and CDR2 is FRNRAP. Trimming removed 1 base at V and 4 bases at J, with 10 bases between. This CDR3 region has 14 residues. CDR3 DNA sequence: TGTGCTAGTGGTTTGGGGGGACGCCCAGAGACCCAGTACTTC. Its protein product is CASGLGGRPETQYF.

J is TRBJ2-7 and V is TRBV5-1, with 8 nucleotides matching TRBD1. Germline lookup yields CDR1 SGHRS and CDR2 YFSETQ. The CDR3 sequence is 14 residues long. J gave up 5 bases and V 5 bases, and 9 bases lay outside the gene matches. The CDR3 sequence: CASSPDRGADEQYF. The CDR3 nucleotides read TGCGCCAGCAGTCCAGACAGGGGCGCGGACGAGCAGTACTTC. The full variable domain, its missing parts supplied by reference TRBV5-1 and TRBJ2-7, is KAGVTQTPRYLIKTRGQQVTLSCSPISGHRSVSWYQQTPGQGLQFLFEYFSETQRNKGNFPGRFSGRQFSNSRSEMNVSTLELGDSALYLCASSPDRGADEQYFGPGTRLTVT.